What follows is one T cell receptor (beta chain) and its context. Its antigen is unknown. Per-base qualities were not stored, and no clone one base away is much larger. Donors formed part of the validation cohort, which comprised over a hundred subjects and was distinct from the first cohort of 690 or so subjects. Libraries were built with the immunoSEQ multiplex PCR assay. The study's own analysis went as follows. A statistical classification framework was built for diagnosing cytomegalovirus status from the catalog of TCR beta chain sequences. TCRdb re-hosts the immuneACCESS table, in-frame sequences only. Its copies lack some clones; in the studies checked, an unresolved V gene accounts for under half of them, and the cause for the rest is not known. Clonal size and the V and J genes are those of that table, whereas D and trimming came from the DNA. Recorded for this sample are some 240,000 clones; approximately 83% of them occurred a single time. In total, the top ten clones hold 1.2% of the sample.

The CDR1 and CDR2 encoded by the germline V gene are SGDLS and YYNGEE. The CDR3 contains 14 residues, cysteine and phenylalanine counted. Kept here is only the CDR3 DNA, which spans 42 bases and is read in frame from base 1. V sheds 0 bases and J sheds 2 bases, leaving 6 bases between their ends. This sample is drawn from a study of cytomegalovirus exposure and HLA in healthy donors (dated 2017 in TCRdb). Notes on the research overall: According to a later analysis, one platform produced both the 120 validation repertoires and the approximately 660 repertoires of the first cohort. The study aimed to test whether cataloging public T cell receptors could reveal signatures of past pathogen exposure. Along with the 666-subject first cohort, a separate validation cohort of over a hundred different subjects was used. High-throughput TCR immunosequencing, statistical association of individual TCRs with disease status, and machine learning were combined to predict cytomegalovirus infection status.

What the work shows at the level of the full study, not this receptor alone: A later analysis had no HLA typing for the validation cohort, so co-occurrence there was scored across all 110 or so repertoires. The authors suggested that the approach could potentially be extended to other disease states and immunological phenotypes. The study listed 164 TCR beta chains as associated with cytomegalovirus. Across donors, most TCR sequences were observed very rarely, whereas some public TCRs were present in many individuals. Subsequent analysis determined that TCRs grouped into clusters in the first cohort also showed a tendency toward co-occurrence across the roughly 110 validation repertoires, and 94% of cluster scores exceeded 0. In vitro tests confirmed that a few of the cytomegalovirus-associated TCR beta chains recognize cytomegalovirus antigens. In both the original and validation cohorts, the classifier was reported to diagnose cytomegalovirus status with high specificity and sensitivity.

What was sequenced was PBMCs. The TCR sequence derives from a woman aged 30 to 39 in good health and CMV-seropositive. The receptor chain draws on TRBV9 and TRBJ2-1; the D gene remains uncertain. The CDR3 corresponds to CASSVGSTYNEQFF. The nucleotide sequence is TGTGCCAGCAGCGTAGGTAGTACCTACAATGAGCAGTTCTTC. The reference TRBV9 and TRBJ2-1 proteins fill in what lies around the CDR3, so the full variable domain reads DSGVTQTPKHLITATGQRVTLRCSPRSGDLSVYWYQQSLDQGLQFLIQYYNGEERAKGNILERFSAQQFPDLHSELNLSSLELGDSALYFCASSVGSTYNEQFFGPGTRLTVL.